This T cell receptor beta chain was identified in a study of T cell responses to AZD1222 COVID-19 vaccine. The study's findings and limits: Spike-specific TCRs gained breadth and depth after people received two AZD1222 doses. Sampling captured repertoires only after the peak T cell response.

V lost 4 bases, J lost 4 bases, and 7 bases lay in between. From germline, CDR1 is ENHRY and CDR2 SYGVKD. This CDR3 is built from 12 residues. For this clone: Antigen specificity is unknown.

Sequencing was performed with immunoSEQ multiplex PCR; in TCRdb, only in-frame clones are kept and a portion is missing. The sample records more than 70,000 clones, approximately 88% being singletons. The starting material was peripheral blood, obtained on day 0 of AZD1222 vaccination. The J gene is TRBJ1-1, the V gene TRBV10-3; D possibly corresponds to TRBD1 (5 bases). This clonotype originated in an adult in good health. In DNA form, the CDR3 reads TGTGCCATCAGTGCGGGGGGCACTGAAGCTTTCTTT. Encoded protein: CAISAGGTEAFF.